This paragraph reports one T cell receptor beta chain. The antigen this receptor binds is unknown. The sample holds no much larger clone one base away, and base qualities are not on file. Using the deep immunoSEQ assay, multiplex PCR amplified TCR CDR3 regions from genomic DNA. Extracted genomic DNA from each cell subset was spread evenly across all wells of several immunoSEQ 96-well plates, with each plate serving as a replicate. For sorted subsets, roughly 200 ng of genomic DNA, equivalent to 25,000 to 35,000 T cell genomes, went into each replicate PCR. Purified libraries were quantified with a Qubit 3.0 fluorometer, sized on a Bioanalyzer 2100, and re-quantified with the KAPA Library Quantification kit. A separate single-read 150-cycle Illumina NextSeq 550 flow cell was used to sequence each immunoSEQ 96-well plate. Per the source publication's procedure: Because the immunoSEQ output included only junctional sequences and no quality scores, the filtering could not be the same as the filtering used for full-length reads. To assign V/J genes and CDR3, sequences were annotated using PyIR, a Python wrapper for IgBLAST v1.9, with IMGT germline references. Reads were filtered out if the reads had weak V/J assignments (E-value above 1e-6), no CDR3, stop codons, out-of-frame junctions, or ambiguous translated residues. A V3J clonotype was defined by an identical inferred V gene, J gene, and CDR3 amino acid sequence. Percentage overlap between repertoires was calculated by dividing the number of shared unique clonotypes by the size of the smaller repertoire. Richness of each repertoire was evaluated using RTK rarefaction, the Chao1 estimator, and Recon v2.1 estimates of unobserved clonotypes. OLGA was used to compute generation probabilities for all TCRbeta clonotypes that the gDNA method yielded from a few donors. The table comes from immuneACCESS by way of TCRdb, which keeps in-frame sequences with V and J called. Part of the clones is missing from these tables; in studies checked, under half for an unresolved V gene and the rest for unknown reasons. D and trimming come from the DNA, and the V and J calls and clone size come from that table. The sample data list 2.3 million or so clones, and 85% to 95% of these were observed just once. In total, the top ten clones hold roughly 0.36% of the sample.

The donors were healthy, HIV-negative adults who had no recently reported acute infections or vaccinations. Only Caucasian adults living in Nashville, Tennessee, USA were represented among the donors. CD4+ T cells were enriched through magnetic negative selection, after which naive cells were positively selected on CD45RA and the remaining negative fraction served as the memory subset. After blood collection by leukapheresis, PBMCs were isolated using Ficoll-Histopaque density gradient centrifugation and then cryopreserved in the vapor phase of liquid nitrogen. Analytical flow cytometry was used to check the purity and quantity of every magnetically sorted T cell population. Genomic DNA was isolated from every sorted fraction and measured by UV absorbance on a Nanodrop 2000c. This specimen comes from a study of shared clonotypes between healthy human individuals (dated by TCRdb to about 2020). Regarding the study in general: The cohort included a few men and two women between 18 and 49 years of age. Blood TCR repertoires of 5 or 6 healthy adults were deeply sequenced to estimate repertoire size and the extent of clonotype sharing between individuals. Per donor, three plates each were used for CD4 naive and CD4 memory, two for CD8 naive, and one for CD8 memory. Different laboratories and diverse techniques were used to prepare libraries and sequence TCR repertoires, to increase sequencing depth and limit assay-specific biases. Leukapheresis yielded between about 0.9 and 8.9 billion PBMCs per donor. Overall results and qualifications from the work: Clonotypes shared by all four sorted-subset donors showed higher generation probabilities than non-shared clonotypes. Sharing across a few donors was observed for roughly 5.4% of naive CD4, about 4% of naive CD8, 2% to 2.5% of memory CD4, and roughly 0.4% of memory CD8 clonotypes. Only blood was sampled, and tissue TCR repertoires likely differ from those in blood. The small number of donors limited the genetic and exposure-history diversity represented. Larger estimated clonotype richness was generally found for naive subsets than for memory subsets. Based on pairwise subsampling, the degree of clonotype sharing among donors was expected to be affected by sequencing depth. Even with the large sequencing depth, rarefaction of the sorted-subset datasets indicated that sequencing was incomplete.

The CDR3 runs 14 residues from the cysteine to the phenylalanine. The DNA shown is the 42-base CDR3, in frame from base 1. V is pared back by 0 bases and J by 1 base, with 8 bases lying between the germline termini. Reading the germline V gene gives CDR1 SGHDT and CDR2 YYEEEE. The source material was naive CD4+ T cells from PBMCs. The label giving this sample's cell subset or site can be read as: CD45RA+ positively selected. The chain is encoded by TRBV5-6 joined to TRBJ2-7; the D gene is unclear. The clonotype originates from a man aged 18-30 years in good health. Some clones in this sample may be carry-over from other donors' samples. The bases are TGTGCCAGCAGCTTGGTGGACCTATCCTACGAGCAGTACTTC. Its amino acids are CASSLVDLSYEQYF.